This T cell receptor beta chain is from a study of blood T cell repertoires in COVID-19. About the study: The study drew acute and convalescent COVID-19 samples from the United States, Italy and Spain. T cells, B-cell-depleted T cells, or PBMCs provided the cDNA or gDNA that served as material.

In the study's own analysis: Using reference gene primer amplification, nucleated cell counts were estimated. This table comes from immunoSEQ multiplex PCR, and its TCRdb copy is limited to in-frame clones, with some not included. Clone size and V and J calls were adopted from that table, with D and trimming inferred from the DNA. The sample yields more than 110,000 clones, 75% to 85% seen once. Looked up from germline, CDR1 is SGHNT and CDR2 is YYREEE (reference sequence). The CDR3 totals 16 residues. V was trimmed by 1 base and J by 4 bases, leaving 12 bases between them. The specimen sequenced was peripheral blood. This chain joins TRBV5-4 and TRBJ2-6; the D gene is possibly TRBD1 (5 bases). The receptor was isolated from a woman aged 80 or older with acute or convalescent COVID-19. The CDR3 spells CASSLRGLGGANVLTF. CDR3 sequence (DNA): TGTGCCAGCAGCTTGAGGGGCCTGGGGGGGGCCAACGTCCTGACTTTC. Looking up the rest from reference TRBV5-4 and TRBJ2-6 gives the full variable domain: ETGVTQSPTHLIKTRGQQVTLRCSSQSGHNTVSWYQQALGQGPQFIFQYYREEENGRGNFPPRFSGLQFPNYSSELNVNALELDDSALYLCASSLRGLGGANVLTFGAGSRLTVL.